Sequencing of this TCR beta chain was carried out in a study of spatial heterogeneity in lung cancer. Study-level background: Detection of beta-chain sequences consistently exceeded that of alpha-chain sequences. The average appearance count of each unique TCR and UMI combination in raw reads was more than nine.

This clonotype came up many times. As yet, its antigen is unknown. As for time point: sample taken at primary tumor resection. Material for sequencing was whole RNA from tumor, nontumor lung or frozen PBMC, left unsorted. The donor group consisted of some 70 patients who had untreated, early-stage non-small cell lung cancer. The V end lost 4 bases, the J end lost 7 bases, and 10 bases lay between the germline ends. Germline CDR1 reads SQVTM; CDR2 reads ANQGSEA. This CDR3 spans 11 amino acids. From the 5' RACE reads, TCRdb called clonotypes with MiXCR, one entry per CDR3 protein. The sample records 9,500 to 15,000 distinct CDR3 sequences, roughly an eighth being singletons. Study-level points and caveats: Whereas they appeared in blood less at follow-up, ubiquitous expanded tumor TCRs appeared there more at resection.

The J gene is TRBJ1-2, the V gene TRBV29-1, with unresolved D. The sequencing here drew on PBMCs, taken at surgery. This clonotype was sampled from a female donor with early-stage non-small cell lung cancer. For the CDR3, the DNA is TGCAGCGTTGCCGGGAATGGTGGCTACACCTTC. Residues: CSVAGNGGYTF.